Following are 16 T cell receptor beta chains from one sample sequenced in a study of blood T cell repertoires in COVID-19. Sequenced by immunoSEQ multiplex PCR; TCRdb stores in-frame clones only, minus some. Counted here are under 500,000 clones, roughly 91% occurring once; the ten biggest clones make up around 4.4%. The sample taken for sequencing was peripheral blood. The receptor source for this set is a woman aged 25-40 years with acute or convalescent COVID-19.

This clone appeared a single time. Other DNA sequences in the sample encode the same CDR3. The chain joins TRBV5-1 to TRBJ2-7; D gene ambiguous. This CDR3 is 14 amino acids long. V dropped 0 bases and J dropped 2 bases, with 9 bases sitting between them. Germline V gene sequence: CDR1 SGHRS, CDR2 YFSETQ. CDR3 DNA: TGCGCCAGCAGCTTGGCCGGTGGTCCCTACGAGCAGTACTTC. Its protein is CASSLAGGPYEQYF.

The chain combines TRBV28 with TRBJ2-1, with D maybe TRBD2 (6 bases). V was trimmed by 3 bases and J by 4 bases, leaving 13 bases between them. The CDR3 runs to 15 residues. Germline V CDR1 and CDR2: MDHEN, SYDVKM. The CDR3 DNA is TGTGCCAGCAGTTTGTCGGGAGCCCGATACAATGAGCAGTTCTTC. This encodes CASSLSGARYNEQFF. The full variable domain, its missing parts supplied by reference TRBV28 and TRBJ2-1, is DVKVTQSSRYLVKRTGEKVFLECVQDMDHENMFWYRQDPGLGLRLIYFSYDVKMKEKGDIPEGYSVSREKKERFSLILESASTNQTSMYLCASSLSGARYNEQFFGPGTRLTVL.

V usage is TRBV7-6 and J usage is TRBJ2-3, with 14 nucleotides matching TRBD2. J was trimmed by 6 bases and V by 0 bases; bases with no gene match: 8. The CDR3 spans 18 residues. Germline CDR1 reads SGHVS; CDR2 reads FNYEAQ. The CDR3 loop is CASSLAGLAGGRGDTQYF. CDR3 bases: TGTGCCAGCAGCTTAGCAGGACTAGCGGGGGGCCGGGGGGATACGCAGTATTTT.

As for this clone: Other DNA sequences in this sample translate to the same CDR3. The chain has TRBV3-1 (or the pseudogene TRBV3-2) and TRBJ2-7; unclear D gene. V was trimmed by 3 bases and J by 1 base, leaving 4 bases between them. The CDR3 is made up of 12 amino acids. Germline assignment: CDR1 LGHDT and CDR2 YNNKEL (reference sequence). As DNA, the CDR3 is TGTGCCAGCAGCCATTCATCCTACGAGCAGTACTTC. It is translated as CASSHSSYEQYF.

V gene TRBV2 combines with J gene TRBJ2-7; D remains unclear. CDR3 size: 11 residues. In germline, CDR1 is SNHLY, CDR2 FYNNEI. Trimming took off 10 bases at V and 2 bases at J, with 9 bases between the two ends. CDR3 protein: CATAETYEQYF. The DNA of the CDR3 is TGTGCCACTGCAGAAACCTACGAGCAGTACTTC.

The chain couples TRBV19 to TRBJ2-7; D perhaps matches TRBD1 (6 bases). The V and J ends lost 3 bases and 4 bases respectively, with 13 bases between them. The CDR3 runs 14 residues. Per germline, CDR1 LNHDA and CDR2 SQIVND (reference sequence). CDR3 in DNA: TGTGCCAGTAGTATGCAACAGGGCAAGTACGAGCAGTACTTC. Amino acid sequence: CASSMQQGKYEQYF.

V and J are TRBV5-1 and TRBJ1-2; 8 bases fit TRBD1. J lost 7 bases, V lost 4 bases, and 6 bases had no gene match. Germline-derived CDR1 and CDR2 are SGHRS and YFSETQ. The CDR3 contains 13 residues. The CDR3 nucleotides read TGCGCCAGCAGCCTCGGACAGGGCTCTGGCTACACCTTC. This translates into CASSLGQGSGYTF.

The chain employs TRBV24-1 and TRBJ2-3; 8 bases map to TRBD2. This CDR3 contains 13 residues. Germline values: CDR1 KGHDR, CDR2 SFDVKD. Trimming at V came to 7 bases and at J to 2 bases, leaving 1 base not matched to a gene. The chain's CDR3 is CATSGGATDTQYF. The CDR3, as DNA: TGTGCCACCAGCGGGGGGGCCACAGATACGCAGTATTTT.

This chain links TRBV11-2 with TRBJ1-2; 12 bases align to TRBD1. The germline CDR1 and CDR2 sequences are SGHAT and FQNNGV. This CDR3 is built from 15 residues. The V segment lost 5 bases and the J segment 7 bases; nucleotides outside the gene matches: 8. CDR3 in amino acids: CASSRPGTGGSGYTF. CDR3 DNA: TGTGCCAGCAGCCGACCCGGGACAGGGGGCTCTGGCTACACCTTC.

CDR3 residues: CAWSQPGLYEQYF. CDR3 bases: TGTGCCTGGAGTCAGCCGGGACTCTACGAGCAGTACTTC. The chain combines TRBV30 with TRBJ2-7; TRBD2 might be the D (6 bases). Per germline, CDR1 GTSNPN and CDR2 SVGIG (reference sequence). This CDR3 comprises 13 residues. Trimming took off 2 bases at V and 3 bases at J, with 11 bases between the two ends. The full variable domain, its missing parts supplied by reference TRBV30 and TRBJ2-7, is SQTIHQWPATLVQPVGSPLSLECTVEGTSNPNLYWYRQAAGRGLQLLFYSVGIGQISSEVPQNLSASRPQDRQFILSSKKLLLSDSGFYLCAWSQPGLYEQYFGPGTRLTVT.

CDR3 loop: CASTTSPNYGYTF. DNA of the CDR3: TGTGCCAGCACCACCAGTCCTAACTATGGCTACACCTTC. The chain is built from TRBV28 and TRBJ1-2, with D uncertain. Trimming pared 7 bases from V and 0 bases from J, leaving 9 bases between. The CDR3 has 13 amino acids. Germline CDR1 is MDHEN and CDR2 is SYDVKM.

The chain joins TRBV6-5 to TRBJ2-5, with a possible D match to TRBD1 (5 bases). The CDR3 covers 14 residues. CDR1 is MNHEY and CDR2 is SVGAGI in the germline V gene. Trimming took off 1 base at V and 4 bases at J, with 10 bases between the two ends. DNA for the CDR3: TGTGCCAGCAGTTACTTAGGGGTGAGAGAGACCCAGTACTTC. Translated: CASSYLGVRETQYF.

The V gene is TRBV12-3 or TRBV12-4, the J gene TRBJ2-7, with 8 bases that match TRBD1. V dropped 6 bases and J dropped 10; count of bases not matched to a gene: 11. The CDR3 is made up of 13 amino acids. CDR3 region: CASRRTGTDGQYF. The CDR3 bases are TGTGCCAGCAGACGGACAGGGACCGACGGACAGTACTTC.

This chain joins TRBV30 and TRBJ2-7; 8 bases agree with TRBD1. Per germline, CDR1 GTSNPN and CDR2 SVGIG (reference sequence). The CDR3 has 13 residues. V lost 5 bases and J lost 0; bases outside the gene matches: 3. The CDR3 loop reads CAWGQGYSYEQYF. The CDR3 DNA reads TGTGCCTGGGGACAGGGCTACTCCTACGAGCAGTACTTC.

As DNA, the CDR3 is TGTGCCAGCAGTTTCGACGGAGGGCAGCCCCAGCATTTT. As protein: CASSFDGGQPQHF. V is TRBV12-3 or TRBV12-4 and J is TRBJ1-5; no clear D. Trimming removed 3 bases from V and 7 bases from J, with 10 bases in between. The length of the CDR3 is 13 residues.

This sequence joins TRBV9 and TRBJ2-7, with TRBD2 identical over 15 bases. Unmatched junction bases numbered 5, after V lost 3 bases and J lost 4 bases. Germline V gives CDR1 SGDLS, CDR2 YYNGEE. This CDR3 spans 16 amino acids. The CDR3 spells CASSARGTSGGYEQYF. The CDR3 region has the DNA TGTGCCAGCAGCGCCCGAGGGACTAGCGGGGGGTACGAGCAGTACTTC.